This T cell receptor (beta chain) emerged from a study of CD8 T cells in ankylosing spondylitis. The sample holds many counts of this clonotype. One entry per CDR3 protein, called by TCRdb with MiXCR from the 5' RACE reads. The sample holds roughly 240,000 distinct CDR3 sequences, roughly 8.2% seen once. V lost 3 bases, J lost 1 base, and 9 bases lay in between. This CDR3 is 14 amino acids long. Source material: blood, either unsorted or a sorted T cell fraction (not recorded which). The source is a female donor with ankylosing spondylitis or in good health (not recorded which). V gene TRBV12-3 or TRBV12-4 combines with J gene TRBJ1-1; no definite D call. CDR3 sequence (DNA): TGTGCCAGCAGTTTCCGTCGACAGAACACTGAAGCTTTCTTT. It codes for CASSFRRQNTEAFF.